This is a list of T cell receptor beta chains from one sample in a study of cytomegalovirus exposure and HLA in healthy donors. TCRdb keeps only in-frame clones here, not all; method: immunoSEQ multiplex PCR. Of 200,000 or so clones in the sample, over 75% were seen once. Sequencing was done on a sample of PBMCs. These receptors came from a boy under 10 years old in good health and CMV-seronegative. The CDR3 runs from the conserved cysteine through the conserved F or W. The order of the fields is clone size, V gene, D gene, J gene, CDR3 protein, CDR3 DNA. A D gene is named only where the DNA matches it firmly. Only part of the rows carry a size: once, few, many, or a class if the clone is expanded.

.	TRBV5-4	TRBD1	TRBJ2-3	CASTSRDRVTDTQYF	TGTGCCAGCACCTCTCGGGACAGGGTGACAGATACGCAGTATTTT
.	TRBV6-1	.	TRBJ2-1	CASSQTAVSYNEQFF	TGTGCCAGCAGCCAGACAGCCGTCTCCTACAATGAGCAGTTCTTC
once	TRBV4-3	.	TRBJ2-2	CASSQDEGFWTGELFF	TGCGCCAGCAGCCAAGATGAGGGATTTTGGACCGGGGAGCTGTTTTTT
once	TRBV25-1	.	TRBJ1-1	CASSEYTRVGAEAFF	TGTGCCAGCAGTGAATATACGAGGGTTGGGGCTGAAGCTTTCTTT
.	TRBV29-1	.	TRBJ1-3	CSASDPAVGNTIYF	TGCAGCGCATCTGACCCGGCGGTTGGAAACACCATATATTTT
.	TRBV19	TRBD1	TRBJ2-5	CASSDRDRGTVPRLETQYF	TGTGCCAGTAGTGACCGGGACAGGGGGACAGTACCTAGGCTGGAGACCCAGTACTTC
.	TRBV9	.	TRBJ2-2	CASSAPTRPNTGELFF	TGTGCCAGCAGCGCGCCTACCCGCCCGAACACCGGGGAGCTGTTTTTT
.	TRBV6-1	TRBD1	TRBJ2-5	CASEWGQQETQYF	TGTGCCAGCGAGTGGGGACAGCAAGAGACCCAGTACTTC
.	TRBV6-5	TRBD2	TRBJ2-7	CASSKRLAGGYEQYF	TGTGCCAGCAGTAAACGACTAGCGGGGGGCTACGAGCAGTACTTC
.	TRBV7-9	TRBD2	TRBJ2-5	CASVAGLQETQYF	TGTGCCAGCGTAGCGGGGCTGCAAGAGACCCAGTACTTC
.	TRBV9	TRBD1	TRBJ2-3	CASSRRTGAADTQYF	TGTGCCAGCAGCCGGAGGACAGGGGCGGCAGATACGCAGTATTTT
.	TRBV27	TRBD1	TRBJ2-7	CASSLGGQGYEQYF	TGTGCCAGCAGTTTGGGGGGACAGGGCTACGAGCAGTACTTC
.	TRBV14	TRBD1	TRBJ1-2	CASSPRTGQFNGYTF	TGTGCCAGCAGCCCGCGGACAGGGCAATTTAATGGCTACACCTTC
once	TRBV5-4	TRBD1	TRBJ2-1	CASSLGTGGIDEKQFF	TGTGCCAGCAGCTTGGGGACAGGGGGCATCGACGAAAAGCAGTTCTTC
.	TRBV10-2	.	TRBJ2-7	CASSPDYYEQYF	TGCGCCAGCAGTCCAGACTACTACGAGCAGTACTTC
few	TRBV10-1	.	TRBJ1-2	CASRYFDYTF	TGCGCCAGCCGCTATTTCGACTACACCTTC
.	TRBV2	TRBD2	TRBJ2-1	CASSEEASGGDEQFF	TGTGCCAGCAGTGAGGAGGCTAGCGGGGGGGATGAGCAGTTCTTC
.	TRBV27	.	TRBJ2-2	CASSSAGELFF	TGTGCCAGCAGTTCCGCCGGGGAGCTGTTTTTT
.	TRBV18	TRBD2	TRBJ2-3	CASSPLGLASTDTQYF	TGTGCCAGCTCACCTCTGGGACTAGCGAGCACAGATACGCAGTATTTT
.	TRBV19	.	TRBJ1-5	CASTSGVFSNQPQHF	TGTGCCAGTACTTCAGGGGTTTTTAGCAATCAGCCCCAGCATTTT
few	TRBV27	TRBD1	TRBJ2-7	CASSLKRTGTYEQYF	TGTGCCAGCAGTTTAAAACGGACAGGGACCTACGAGCAGTACTTC